This note documents a single T cell receptor (beta chain) sequence. The data derive from a study of blood T cells in healthy people across ages. Alongside a J-beta primer mix, a sample-barcoded 5' primer served in a second PCR lasting about 7 to 11 cycles. No fewer than 3 million CDR3-containing paired-end reads came from each sample. MiXCR, applied by TCRdb to the 5' RACE reads, yields one record per CDR3 protein. The sample has about 780,000 distinct CDR3 sequences, around half seen once. The CDR3 is 14 amino acids. From germline, CDR1 is LGHDT and CDR2 YNNKEL (reference sequence). V lost 5 bases and J 1 base, leaving 12 bases between the germline ends.

The V call is TRBV3-1, the J call TRBJ2-7; D is ambiguous. Sequencing was done on a sample of blood. The receptor was derived from a man older than 75 in good health. The CDR3 spells CASSNNRRSYEQYF. The CDR3 nucleotides are TGTGCCAGCAGCAATAACCGTCGGTCCTACGAGCAGTACTTC.